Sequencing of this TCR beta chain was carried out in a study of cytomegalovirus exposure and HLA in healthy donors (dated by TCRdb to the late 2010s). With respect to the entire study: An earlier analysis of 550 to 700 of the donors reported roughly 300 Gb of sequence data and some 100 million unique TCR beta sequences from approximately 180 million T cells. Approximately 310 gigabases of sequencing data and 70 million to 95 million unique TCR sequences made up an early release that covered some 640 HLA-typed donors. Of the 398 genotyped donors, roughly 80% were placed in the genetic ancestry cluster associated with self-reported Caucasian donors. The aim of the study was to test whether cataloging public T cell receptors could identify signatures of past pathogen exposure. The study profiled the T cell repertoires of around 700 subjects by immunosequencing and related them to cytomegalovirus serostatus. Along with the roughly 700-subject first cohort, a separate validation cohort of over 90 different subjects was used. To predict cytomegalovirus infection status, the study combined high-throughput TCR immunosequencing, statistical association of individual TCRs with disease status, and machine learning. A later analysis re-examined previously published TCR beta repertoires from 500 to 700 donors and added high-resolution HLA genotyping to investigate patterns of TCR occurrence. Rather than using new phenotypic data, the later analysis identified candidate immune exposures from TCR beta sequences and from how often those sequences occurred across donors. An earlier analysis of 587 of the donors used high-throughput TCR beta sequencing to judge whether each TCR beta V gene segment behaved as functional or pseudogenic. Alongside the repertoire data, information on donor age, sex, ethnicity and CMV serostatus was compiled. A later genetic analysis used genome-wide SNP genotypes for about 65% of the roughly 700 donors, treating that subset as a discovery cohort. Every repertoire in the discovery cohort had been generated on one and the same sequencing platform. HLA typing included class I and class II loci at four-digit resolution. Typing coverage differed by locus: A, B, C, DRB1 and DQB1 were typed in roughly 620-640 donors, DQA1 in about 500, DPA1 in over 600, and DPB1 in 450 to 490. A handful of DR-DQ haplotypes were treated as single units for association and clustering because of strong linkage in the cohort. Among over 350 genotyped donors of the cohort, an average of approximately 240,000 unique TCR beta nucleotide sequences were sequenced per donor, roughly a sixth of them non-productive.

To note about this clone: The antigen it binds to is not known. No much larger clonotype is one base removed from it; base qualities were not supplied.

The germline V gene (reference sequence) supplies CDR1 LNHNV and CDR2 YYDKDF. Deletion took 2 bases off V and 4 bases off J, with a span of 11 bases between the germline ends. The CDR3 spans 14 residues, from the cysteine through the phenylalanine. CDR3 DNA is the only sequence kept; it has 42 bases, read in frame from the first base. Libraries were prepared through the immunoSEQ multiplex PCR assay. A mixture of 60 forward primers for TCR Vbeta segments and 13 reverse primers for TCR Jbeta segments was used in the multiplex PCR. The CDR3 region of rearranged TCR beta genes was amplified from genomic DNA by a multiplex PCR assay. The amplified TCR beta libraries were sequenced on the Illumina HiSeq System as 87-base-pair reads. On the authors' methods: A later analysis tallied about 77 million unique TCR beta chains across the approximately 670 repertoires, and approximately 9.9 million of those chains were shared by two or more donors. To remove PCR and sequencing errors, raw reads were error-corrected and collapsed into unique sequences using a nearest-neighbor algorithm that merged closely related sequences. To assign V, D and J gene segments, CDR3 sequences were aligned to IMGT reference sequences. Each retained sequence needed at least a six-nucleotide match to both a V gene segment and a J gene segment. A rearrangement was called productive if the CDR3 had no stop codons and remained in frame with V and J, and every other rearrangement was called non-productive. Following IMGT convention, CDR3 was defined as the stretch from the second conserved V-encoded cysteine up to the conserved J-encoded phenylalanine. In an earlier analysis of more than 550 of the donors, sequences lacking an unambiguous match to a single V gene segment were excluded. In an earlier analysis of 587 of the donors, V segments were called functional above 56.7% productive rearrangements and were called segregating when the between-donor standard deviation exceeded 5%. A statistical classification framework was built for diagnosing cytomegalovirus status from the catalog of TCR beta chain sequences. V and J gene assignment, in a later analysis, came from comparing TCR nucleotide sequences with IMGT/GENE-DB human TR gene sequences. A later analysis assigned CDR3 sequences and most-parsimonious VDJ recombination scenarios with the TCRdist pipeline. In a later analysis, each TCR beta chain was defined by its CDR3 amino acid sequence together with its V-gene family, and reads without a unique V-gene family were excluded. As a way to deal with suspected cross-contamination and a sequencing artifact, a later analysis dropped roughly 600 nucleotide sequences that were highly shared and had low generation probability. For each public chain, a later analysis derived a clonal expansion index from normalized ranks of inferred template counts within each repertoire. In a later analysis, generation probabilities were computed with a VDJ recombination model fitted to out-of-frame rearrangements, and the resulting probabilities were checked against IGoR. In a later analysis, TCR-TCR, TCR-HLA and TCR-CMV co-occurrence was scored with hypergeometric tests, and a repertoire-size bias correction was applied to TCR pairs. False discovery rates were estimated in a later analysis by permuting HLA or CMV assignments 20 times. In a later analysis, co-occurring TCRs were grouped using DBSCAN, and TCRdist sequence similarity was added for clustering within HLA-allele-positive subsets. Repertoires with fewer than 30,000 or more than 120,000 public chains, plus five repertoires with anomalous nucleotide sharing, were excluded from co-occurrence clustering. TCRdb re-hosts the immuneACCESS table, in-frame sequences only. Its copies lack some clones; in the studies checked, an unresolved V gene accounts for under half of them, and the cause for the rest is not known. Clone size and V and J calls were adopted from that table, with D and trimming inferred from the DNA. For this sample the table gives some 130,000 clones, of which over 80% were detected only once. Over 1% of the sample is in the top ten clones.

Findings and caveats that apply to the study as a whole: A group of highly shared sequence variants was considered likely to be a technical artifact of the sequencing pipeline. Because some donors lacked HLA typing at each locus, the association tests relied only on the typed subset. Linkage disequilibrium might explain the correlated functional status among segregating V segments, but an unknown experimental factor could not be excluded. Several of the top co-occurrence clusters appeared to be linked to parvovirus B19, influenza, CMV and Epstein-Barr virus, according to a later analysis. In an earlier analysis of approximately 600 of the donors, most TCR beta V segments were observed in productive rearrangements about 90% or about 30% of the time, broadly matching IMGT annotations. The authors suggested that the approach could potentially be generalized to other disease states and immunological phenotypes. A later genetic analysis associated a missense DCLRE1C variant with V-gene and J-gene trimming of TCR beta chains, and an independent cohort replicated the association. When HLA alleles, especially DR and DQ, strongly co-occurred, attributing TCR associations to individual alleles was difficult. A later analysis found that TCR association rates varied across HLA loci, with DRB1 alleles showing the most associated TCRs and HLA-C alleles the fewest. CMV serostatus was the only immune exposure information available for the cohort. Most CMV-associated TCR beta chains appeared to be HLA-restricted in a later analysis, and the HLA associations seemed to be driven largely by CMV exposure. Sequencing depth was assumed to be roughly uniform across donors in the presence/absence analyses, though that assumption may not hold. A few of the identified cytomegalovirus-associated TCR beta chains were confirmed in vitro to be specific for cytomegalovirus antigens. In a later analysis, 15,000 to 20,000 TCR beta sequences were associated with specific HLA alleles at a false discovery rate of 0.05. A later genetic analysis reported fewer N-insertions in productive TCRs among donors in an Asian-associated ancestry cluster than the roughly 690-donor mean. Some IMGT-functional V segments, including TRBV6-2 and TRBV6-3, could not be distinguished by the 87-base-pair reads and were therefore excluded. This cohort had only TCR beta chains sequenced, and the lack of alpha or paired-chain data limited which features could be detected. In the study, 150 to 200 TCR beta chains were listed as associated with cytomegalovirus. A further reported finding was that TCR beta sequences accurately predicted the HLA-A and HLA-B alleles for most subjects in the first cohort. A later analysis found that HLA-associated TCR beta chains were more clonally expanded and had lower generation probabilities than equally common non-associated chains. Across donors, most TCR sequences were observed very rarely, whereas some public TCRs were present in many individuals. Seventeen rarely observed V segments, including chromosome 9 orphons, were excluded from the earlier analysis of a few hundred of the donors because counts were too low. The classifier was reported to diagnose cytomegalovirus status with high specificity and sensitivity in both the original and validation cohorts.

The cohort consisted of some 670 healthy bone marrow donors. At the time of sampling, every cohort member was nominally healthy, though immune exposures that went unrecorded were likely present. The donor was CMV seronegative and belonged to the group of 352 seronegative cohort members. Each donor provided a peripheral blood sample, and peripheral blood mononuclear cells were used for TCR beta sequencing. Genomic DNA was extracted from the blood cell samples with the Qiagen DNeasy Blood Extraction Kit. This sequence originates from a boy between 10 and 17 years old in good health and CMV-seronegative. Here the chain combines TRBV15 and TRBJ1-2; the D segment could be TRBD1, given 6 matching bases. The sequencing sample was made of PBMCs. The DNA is TGTGCCACCAGCAGACAACAGGGAACCTATGGCTACACCTTC. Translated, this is CATSRQQGTYGYTF.